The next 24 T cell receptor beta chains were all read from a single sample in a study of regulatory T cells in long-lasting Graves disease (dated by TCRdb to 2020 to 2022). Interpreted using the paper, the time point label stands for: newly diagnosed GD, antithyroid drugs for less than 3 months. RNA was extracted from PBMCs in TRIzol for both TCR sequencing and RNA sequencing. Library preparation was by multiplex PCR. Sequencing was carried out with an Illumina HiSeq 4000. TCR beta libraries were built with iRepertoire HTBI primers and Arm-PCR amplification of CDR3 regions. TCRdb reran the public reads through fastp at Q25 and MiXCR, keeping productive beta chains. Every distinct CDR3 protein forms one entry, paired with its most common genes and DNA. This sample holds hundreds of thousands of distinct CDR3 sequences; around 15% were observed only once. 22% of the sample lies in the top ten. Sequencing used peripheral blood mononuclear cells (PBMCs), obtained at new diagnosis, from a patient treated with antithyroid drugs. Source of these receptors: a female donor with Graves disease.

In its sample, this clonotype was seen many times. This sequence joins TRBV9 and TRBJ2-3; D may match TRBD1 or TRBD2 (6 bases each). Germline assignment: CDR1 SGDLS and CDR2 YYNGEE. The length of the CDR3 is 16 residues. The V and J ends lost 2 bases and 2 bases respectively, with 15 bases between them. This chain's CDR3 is CASSVGGGPHTDTQYF. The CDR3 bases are TGTGCCAGCAGCGTTGGAGGGGGTCCCCACACAGATACGCAGTATTTT.

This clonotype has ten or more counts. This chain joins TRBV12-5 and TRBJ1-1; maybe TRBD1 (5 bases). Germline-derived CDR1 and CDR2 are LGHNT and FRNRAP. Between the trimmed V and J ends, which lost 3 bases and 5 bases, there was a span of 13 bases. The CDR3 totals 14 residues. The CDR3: CASGFGARVTEAFF. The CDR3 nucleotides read TGTGCTAGTGGTTTTGGGGCTAGGGTGACTGAAGCTTTCTTT. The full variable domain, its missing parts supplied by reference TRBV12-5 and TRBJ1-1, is DARVTQTPRHKVTEMGQEVTMRCQPILGHNTVFWYRQTMMQGLELLAYFRNRAPLDDSGMPKDRFSAEMPDATLATLKIQPSEPRDSAVYFCASGFGARVTEAFFGQGTRLTVV.

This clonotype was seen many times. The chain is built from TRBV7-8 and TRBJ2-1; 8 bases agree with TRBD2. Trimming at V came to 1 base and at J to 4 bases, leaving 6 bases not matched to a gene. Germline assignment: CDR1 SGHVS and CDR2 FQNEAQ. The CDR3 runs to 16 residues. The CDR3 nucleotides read TGTGCCAGCAGCTTAGAGACGGGCGGGGGGTACAATGAGCAGTTCTTC. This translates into CASSLETGGGYNEQFF.

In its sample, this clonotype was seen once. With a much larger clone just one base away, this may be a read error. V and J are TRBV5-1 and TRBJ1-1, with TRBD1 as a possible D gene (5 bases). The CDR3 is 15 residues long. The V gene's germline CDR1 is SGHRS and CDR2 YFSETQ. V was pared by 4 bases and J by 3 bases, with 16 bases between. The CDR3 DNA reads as TGCGCCAGCAGCCCCCAGGTATTAGGGGACACTGAAGCTTTCTTT. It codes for CASSPQVLGDTEAFF.

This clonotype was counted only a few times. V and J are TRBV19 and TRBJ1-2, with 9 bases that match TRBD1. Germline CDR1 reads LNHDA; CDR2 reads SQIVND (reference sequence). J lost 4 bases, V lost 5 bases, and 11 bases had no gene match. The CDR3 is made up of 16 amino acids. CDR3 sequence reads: CASSRLSGTGLYGYTF. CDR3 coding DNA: TGTGCCAGTAGTCGCCTTTCCGGGACAGGGCTCTATGGCTACACCTTC. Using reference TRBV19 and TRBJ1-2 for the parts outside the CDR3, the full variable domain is DGGITQSPKYLFRKEGQNVTLSCEQNLNHDAMYWYRQDPGQGLRLIYYSQIVNDFQKGDIAEGYSVSREKKESFPLTVTSAQKNPTAFYLCASSRLSGTGLYGYTFGSGTRLTVV.

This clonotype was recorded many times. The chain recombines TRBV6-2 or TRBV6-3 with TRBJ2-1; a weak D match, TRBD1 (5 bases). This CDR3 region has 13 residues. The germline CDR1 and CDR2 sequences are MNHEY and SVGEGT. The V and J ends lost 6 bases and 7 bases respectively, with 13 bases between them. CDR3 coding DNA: TGTGCCAGCAGGGAGCAGGGAAGGAATGAGCAGTTCTTC. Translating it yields CASREQGRNEQFF.

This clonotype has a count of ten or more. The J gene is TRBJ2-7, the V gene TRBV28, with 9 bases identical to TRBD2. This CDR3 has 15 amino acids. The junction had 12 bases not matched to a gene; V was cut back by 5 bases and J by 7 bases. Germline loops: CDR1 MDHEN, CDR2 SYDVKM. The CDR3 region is CASSRASGTSGEQYF. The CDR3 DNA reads TGTGCCAGCAGTAGGGCTAGCGGGACATCAGGGGAGCAGTACTTC.

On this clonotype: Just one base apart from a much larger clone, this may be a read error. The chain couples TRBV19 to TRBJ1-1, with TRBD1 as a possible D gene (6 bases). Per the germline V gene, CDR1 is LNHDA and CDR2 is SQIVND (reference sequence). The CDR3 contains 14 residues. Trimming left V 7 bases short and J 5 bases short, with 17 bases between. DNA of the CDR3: TGTGCCAGTACTCCCGGGACACGGCGGACTGAAGCTTTCTTT. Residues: CASTPGTRRTEAFF.

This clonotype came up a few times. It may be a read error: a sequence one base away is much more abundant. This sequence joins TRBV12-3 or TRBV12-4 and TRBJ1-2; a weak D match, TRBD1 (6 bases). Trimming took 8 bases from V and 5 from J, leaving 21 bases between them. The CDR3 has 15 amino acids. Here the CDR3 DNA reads TGTGCCAGCGCGGACAGCTCTCATGTTCTTTATGGCTACACCTTC. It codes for CASADSSHVLYGYTF.

This chain's CDR3 is CASRVQTGSYNEQFF. The DNA of the CDR3 is TGTGCCAGCAGAGTTCAGACAGGGTCCTACAATGAGCAGTTCTTC. V gene TRBV7-9 combines with J gene TRBJ2-1, with 7 bases lining up with TRBD1. J lost 1 base, V lost 6 bases, and 6 bases had no gene match. Per the germline V gene, CDR1 is SEHNR and CDR2 is FQNEAQ (reference sequence). The CDR3 totals 15 residues.

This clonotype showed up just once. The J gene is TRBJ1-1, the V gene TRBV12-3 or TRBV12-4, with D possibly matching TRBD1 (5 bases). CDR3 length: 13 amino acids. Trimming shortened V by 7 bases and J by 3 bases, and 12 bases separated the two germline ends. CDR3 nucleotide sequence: TGTGCCAGCAAGACCAGGGAGGACACTGAAGCTTTCTTT. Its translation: CASKTREDTEAFF.

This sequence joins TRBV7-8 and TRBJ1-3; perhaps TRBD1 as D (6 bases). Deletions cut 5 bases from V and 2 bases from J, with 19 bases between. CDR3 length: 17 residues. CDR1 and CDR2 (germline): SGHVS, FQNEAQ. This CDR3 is CASSAPVRGFTGNTIYF. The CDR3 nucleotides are TGTGCCAGCAGCGCCCCTGTCAGGGGATTCACTGGAAACACCATATATTTT.

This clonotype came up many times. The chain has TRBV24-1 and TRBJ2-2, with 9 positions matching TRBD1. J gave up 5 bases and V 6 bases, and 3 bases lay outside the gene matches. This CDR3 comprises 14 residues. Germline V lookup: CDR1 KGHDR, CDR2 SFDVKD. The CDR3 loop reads CATSRTGVTGELFF. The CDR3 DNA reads TGTGCCACCAGTCGGACAGGGGTGACCGGGGAGCTGTTTTTT.

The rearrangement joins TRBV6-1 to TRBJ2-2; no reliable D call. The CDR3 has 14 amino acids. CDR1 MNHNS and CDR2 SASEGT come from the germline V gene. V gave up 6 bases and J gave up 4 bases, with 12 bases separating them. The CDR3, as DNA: TGTGCCAGCAGATCTACCGACGGCACCGGGGAGCTGTTTTTT. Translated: CASRSTDGTGELFF.

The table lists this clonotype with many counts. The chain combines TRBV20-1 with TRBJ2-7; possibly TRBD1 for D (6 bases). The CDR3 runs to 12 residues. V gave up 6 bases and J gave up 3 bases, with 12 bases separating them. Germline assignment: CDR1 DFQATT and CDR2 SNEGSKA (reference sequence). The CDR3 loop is CSAPAQGYEQYF. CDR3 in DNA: TGCAGTGCCCCGGCACAGGGCTACGAGCAGTACTTC.

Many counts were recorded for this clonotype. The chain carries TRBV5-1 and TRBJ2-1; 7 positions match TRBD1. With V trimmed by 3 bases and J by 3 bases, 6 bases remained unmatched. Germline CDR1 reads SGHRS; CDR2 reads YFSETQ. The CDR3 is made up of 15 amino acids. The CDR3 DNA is TGCGCCAGCAGCTCGCTCGACAGGGTCTACAATGAGCAGTTCTTC. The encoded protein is CASSSLDRVYNEQFF.

The CDR3 coding sequence is TGCAGTGCTAGAGGCCCCCGGACTAGCGGTCTTGGGGCGTATGAGCAGTTCTTC. Protein sequence: CSARGPRTSGLGAYEQFF. The genes are TRBV20-1 and TRBJ2-1; 10 bases fit TRBD2. The trim removed 1 base at V and 8 bases at J, leaving 17 bases unmatched. The CDR3 is 18 residues long. Germline assignment: CDR1 DFQATT and CDR2 SNEGSKA (reference sequence).

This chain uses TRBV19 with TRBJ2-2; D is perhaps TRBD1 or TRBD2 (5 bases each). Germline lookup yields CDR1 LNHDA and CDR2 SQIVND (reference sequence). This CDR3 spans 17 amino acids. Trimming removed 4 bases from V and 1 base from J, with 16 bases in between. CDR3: CASSSWVGEMNTGELFF. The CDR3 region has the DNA TGTGCCAGTAGTAGTTGGGTGGGGGAAATGAACACCGGGGAGCTGTTTTTT.

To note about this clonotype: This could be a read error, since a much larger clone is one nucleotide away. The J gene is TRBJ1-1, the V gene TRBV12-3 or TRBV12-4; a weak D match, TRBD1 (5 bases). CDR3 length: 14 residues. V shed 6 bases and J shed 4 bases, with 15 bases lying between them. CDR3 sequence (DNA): TGTGCCAGCAGCTCTGGCAGGGAGAGCACTGAAGCTTTCTTT. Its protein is CASSSGRESTEAFF.

CDR3 region: CASSSRLGGNTIYF. As DNA, the CDR3 is TGTGCCAGCAGTTCCCGTTTGGGTGGAAACACCATATATTTT. This chain connects TRBV28 to TRBJ1-3; unclear D gene. Germline V CDR1 and CDR2: MDHEN, SYDVKM. The CDR3 consists of 14 residues. Deletions cut 4 bases from V and 3 bases from J, with 10 bases between.

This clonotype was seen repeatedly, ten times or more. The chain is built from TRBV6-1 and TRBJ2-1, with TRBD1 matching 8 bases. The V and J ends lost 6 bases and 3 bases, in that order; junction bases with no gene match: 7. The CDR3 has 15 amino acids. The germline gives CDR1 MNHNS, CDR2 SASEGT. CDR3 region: CASRSRDRSYNEQFF. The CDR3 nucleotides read TGTGCCAGCAGAAGCCGGGACAGGAGCTACAATGAGCAGTTCTTC.

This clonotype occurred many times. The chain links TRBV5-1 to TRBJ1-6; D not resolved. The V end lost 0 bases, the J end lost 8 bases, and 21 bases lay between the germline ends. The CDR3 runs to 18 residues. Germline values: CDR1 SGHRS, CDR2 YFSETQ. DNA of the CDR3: TGCGCCAGCAGCTTGGTGTCAGGATGGGAAGGTGGAGATTCACCCCTCCACTTT. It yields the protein CASSLVSGWEGGDSPLHF.

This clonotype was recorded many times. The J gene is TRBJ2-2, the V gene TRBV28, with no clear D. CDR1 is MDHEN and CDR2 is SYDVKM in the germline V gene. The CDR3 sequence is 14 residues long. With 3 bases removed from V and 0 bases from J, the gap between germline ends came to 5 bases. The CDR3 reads CASSLETNTGELFF. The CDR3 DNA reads TGTGCCAGCAGTTTGGAGACGAACACCGGGGAGCTGTTTTTT.

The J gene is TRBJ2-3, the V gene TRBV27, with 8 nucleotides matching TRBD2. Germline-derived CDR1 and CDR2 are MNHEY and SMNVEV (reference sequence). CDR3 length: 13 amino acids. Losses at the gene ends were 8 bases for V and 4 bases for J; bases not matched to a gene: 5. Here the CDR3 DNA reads TGTGCCAGCTCGGGAGGGCCGGCAGATACGCAGTATTTT. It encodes CASSGGPADTQYF.